This T cell receptor beta chain was recovered during a study of blood T cell repertoires in COVID-19. Whole-study context: From T cells, B-cell-depleted T cells, or PBMCs came the material, which was cDNA or gDNA.

V shed 5 bases, J shed 5 bases, and the junction held 3 bases outside the gene matches. The CDR3 has 13 residues. Per the germline V gene, CDR1 is SGHNT and CDR2 is YENEEA. Assay: immunoSEQ multiplex PCR; the TCRdb copy retains only in-frame clones and omits some. Of approximately 240,000 clones listed, around 83% are singletons. In regard to this clone: Other DNA sequences from this sample encode an identical CDR3 as well.

This sequence originates from a middle-aged woman who had recovered from COVID-19. The V and J genes are TRBV11-3 and TRBJ2-7; 10 bases fit TRBD1. The sequenced sample was peripheral blood. CDR3 in amino acids: CASSLGQGDEQYF. In nucleotides, the CDR3 is TGTGCCAGCAGCCTCGGACAGGGGGACGAGCAGTACTTC.